This TCR beta chain was identified in a study of shared clonotypes between healthy human individuals. General study findings and limits: Non-shared clonotypes had lower generation probabilities than those shared by all four donors. Around 5% of naive CD4 clonotypes were common to several donors.

Worth noting for this clone: As yet, its antigen is unknown.

In replicate PCRs of sorted subsets, about 190 ng DNA, some 28,000 T cell genomes, was used. Authors' processing steps: Filtering was not the same, since immunoSEQ gave junction-only sequences without quality scores. Method: immunoSEQ multiplex PCR; TCRdb's copy keeps in-frame clones and lacks some. That table supplies the V and J calls and clone size; D and trimming were determined from the DNA. Of more than 550,000 clones in the sample, roughly 94% are singletons; the top ten hold about a quarter. The V segment lost 4 bases and the J segment 0 bases; nucleotides outside the gene matches: 6. In germline, CDR1 is SGHTS, CDR2 YDEGEE. The CDR3 consists of 15 residues. Selected positively for CCR7 and CD45RO-negative, naive CD8 cells excluded terminally differentiated effector memory CD45RA+ cells.

The source is a man under 40 in good health. The J gene is TRBJ2-7, the V gene TRBV5-8; 8 bases are a match to TRBD2. The sequenced material came from naive CD8+ T cells sorted from blood. The CDR3: CASSTTGTSSYEQYF. The CDR3 DNA is TGTGCCAGCAGCACAACCGGGACTAGCTCCTACGAGCAGTACTTC. Variable domain in full (rest from reference TRBV5-8 and TRBJ2-7): EAGVTQSPTHLIKTRGQQATLRCSPISGHTSVYWYQQALGLGLQFLLWYDEGEERNRGNFPPRFSGRQFPNYSSELNVNALELEDSALYLCASSTTGTSSYEQYFGPGTRLTVT.